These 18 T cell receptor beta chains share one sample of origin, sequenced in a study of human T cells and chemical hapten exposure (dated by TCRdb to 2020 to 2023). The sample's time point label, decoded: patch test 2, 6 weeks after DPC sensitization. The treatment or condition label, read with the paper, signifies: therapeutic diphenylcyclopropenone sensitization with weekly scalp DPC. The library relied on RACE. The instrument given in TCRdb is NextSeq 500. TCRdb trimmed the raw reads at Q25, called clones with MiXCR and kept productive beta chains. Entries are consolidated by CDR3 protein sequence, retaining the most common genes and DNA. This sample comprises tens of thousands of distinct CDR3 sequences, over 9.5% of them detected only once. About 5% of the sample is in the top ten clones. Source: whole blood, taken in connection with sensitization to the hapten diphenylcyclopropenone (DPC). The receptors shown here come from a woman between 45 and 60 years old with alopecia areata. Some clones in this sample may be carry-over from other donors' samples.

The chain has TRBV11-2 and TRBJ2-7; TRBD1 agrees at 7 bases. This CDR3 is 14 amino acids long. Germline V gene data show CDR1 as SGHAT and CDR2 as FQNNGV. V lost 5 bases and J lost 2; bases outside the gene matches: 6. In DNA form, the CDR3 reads TGTGCCAGCAGCGTCCGGGACAGAACCTACGAGCAGTACTTC. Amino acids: CASSVRDRTYEQYF.

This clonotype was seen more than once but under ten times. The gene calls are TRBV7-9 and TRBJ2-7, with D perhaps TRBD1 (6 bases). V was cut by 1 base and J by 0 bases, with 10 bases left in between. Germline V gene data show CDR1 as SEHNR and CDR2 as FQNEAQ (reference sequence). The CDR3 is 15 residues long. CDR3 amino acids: CASSLVQGYSYEQYF. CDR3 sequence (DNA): TGTGCCAGCAGCTTAGTCCAGGGGTACTCCTACGAGCAGTACTTC. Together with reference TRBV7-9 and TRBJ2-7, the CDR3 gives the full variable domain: DTGVSQNPRHKITKRGQNVTFRCDPISEHNRLYWYRQTLGQGPEFLTYFQNEAQLEKSRLLSDRFSAERPKGSFSTLEIQRTEQGDSAMYLCASSLVQGYSYEQYFGPGTRLTVT.

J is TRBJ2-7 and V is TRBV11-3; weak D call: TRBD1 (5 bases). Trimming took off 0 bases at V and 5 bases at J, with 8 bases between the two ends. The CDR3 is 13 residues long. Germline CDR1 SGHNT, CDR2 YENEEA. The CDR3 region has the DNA TGTGCCAGCAGCTTAGAGGTAGGGGACGAGCAGTACTTC. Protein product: CASSLEVGDEQYF.

The CDR3 bases are TGTGCCAGCAGTTACGACACCAGCTCTGGGGCCAACGTCCTGACTTTC. Its translation: CASSYDTSSGANVLTF. The rearrangement links TRBV6-2 or TRBV6-3 to TRBJ2-6; D is undetermined. The germline V gene encodes CDR1 MNHEY and CDR2 SVGEGT. This CDR3 is built from 16 residues. Trimming cost V 2 bases and J 0 bases, with 8 bases left between them.

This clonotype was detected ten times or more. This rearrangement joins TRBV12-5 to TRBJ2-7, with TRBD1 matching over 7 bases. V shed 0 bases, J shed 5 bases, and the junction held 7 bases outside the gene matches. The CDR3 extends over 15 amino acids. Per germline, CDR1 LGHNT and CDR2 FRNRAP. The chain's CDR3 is CASGLVSDRLNEQYF. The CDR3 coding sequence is TGTGCTAGTGGTTTGGTCTCGGACAGGTTAAACGAGCAGTACTTC.

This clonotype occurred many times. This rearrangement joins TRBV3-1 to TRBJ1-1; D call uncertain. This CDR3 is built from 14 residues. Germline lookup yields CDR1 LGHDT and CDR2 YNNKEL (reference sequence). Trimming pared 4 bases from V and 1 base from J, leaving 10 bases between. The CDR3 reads CASSLTTPNTEAFF. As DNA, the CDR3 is TGTGCCAGCAGCCTTACCACCCCGAACACTGAAGCTTTCTTT.

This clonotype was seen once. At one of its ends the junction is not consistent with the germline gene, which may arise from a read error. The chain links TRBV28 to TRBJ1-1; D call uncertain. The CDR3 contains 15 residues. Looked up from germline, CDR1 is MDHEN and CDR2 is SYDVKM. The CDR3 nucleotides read TGTGCCAGCAGTTTATGGGGTCTGGAAGACACTGAAGCTCTCTTT. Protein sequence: CASSLWGLEDTEALF.

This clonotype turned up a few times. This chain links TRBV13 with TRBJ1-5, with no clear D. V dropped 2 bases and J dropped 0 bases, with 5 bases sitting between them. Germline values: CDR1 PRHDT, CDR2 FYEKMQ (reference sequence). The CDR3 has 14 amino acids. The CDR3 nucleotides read TGTGCCAGCAGCTTACGCGGTAGCAATCAGCCCCAGCATTTT. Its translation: CASSLRGSNQPQHF. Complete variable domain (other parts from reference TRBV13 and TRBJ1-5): AAGVIQSPRHLIKEKRETATLKCYPIPRHDTVYWYQQGPGQDPQFLISFYEKMQSDKGSIPDRFSAQQFSDYHSELNMSSLELGDSALYFCASSLRGSNQPQHFGDGTRLSIL.

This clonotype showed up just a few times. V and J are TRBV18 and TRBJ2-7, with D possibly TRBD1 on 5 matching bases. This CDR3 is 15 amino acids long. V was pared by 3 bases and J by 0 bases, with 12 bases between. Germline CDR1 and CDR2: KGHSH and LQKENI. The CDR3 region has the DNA TGTGCCAGCTCACCTAGACAGTCCAGCTCCTACGAGCAGTACTTC. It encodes CASSPRQSSSYEQYF.

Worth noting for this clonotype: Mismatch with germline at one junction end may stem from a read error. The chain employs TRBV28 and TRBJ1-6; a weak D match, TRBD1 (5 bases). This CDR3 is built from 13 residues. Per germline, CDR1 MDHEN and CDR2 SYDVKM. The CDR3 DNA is TGTGCCAGCAGTAACAGGCTCAATTCAGCCCTCCACTTT. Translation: CASSNRLNSALHF.

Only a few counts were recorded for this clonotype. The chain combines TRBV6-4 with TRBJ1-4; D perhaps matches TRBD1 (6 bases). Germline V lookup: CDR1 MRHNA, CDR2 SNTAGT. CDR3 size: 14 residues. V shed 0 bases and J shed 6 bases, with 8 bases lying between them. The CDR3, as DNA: TGTGCCAGCAGTGACTCGGAGGGGGATGAAAAACTGTTTTTT. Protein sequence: CASSDSEGDEKLFF.

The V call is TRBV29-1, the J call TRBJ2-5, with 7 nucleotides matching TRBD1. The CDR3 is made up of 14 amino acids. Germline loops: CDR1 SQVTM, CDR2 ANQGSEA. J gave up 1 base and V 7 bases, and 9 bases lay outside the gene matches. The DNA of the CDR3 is TGCAGCGCCGTGGGACAGATTTTCCAAGAGACCCAGTACTTC. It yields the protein CSAVGQIFQETQYF.

The DNA for the CDR3 is TGCAGTGCTAGAGATTTAGGTCTTGAGCAGTTCTTC. Protein: CSARDLGLEQFF. The chain employs TRBV20-1 and TRBJ2-1; D remains ambiguous. CDR3 length: 12 residues. V shed 0 bases and J shed 9 bases, with 9 bases lying between them. Germline V gene data show CDR1 as DFQATT and CDR2 as SNEGSKA (reference sequence).

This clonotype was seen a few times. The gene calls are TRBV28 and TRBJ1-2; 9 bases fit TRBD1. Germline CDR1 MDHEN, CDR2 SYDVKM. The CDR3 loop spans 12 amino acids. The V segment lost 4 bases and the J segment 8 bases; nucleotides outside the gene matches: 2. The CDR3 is CASSWTGEGYTF. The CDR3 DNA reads TGTGCCAGCAGTTGGACAGGGGAAGGCTACACCTTC.

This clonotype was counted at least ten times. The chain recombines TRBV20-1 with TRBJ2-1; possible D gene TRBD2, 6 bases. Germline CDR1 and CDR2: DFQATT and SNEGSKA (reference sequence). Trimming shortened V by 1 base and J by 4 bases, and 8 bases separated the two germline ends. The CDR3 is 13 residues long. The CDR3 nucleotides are TGCAGTGCTAGAGTGGGACTGTACAATGAGCAGTTCTTC. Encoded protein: CSARVGLYNEQFF.

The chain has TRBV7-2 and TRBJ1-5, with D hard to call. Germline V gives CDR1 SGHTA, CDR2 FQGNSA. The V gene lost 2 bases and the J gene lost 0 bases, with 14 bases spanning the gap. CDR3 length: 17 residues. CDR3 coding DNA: TGTGCCAGCAGCTTATTTGCGGCAGACTATAGCAATCAGCCCCAGCATTTT. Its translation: CASSLFAADYSNQPQHF.

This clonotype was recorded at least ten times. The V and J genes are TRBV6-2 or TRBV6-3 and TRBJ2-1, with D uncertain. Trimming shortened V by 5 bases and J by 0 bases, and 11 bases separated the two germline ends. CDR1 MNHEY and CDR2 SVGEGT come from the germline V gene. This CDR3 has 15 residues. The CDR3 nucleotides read TGTGCCAGCAGTACTAACCCTAGCTCCTACAATGAGCAGTTCTTC. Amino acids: CASSTNPSSYNEQFF.

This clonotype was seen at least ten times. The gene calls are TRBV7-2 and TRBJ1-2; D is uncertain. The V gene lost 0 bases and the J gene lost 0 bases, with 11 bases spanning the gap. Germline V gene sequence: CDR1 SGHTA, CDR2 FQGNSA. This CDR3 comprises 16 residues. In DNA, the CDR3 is TGTGCCAGCAGCTTAGCCAGGTCTGCACCTAACTATGGCTACACCTTC. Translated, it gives CASSLARSAPNYGYTF.